A selection of T cell receptor beta chains follows, all from one sample in a study of blood T cell repertoires in COVID-19. Measured with immunoSEQ multiplex PCR; TCRdb has only the in-frame clones, and not every one. Of about 220,000 clones listed, approximately 77% are singletons. The source material was peripheral blood. The receptors stem from a woman over 75 with acute or convalescent COVID-19. The CDR3 runs from the conserved cysteine through the conserved F or W. A D gene is named only where the DNA matches it firmly. The size field is filled for only some rows; it gives once, few, many or a size class.

V: TRBV25-1; J: TRBJ2-3; size: -; D: TRBD2; CDR3: CASSDPGLVPDTQYF; DNA: TGTGCCAGCAGTGATCCGGGACTAGTCCCAGATACGCAGTATTTT
V: TRBV7-2; J: TRBJ2-7; size: few; D: -; CDR3: CASSFNRDSYEQYF; DNA: TGTGCCAGCAGCTTCAACAGGGACTCCTACGAGCAGTACTTC
V: TRBV4-2; J: TRBJ2-1; size: -; D: -; CDR3: CASSPSGSGGPPYNEQFF; DNA: TGTGCCAGCAGCCCTTCCGGGTCTGGCGGGCCGCCCTACAATGAGCAGTTCTTC
V: TRBV4-1; J: TRBJ1-4; size: -; D: -; CDR3: CASSQVSNEKLFF; DNA: TGCGCCAGCAGCCAAGTTTCGAATGAAAAACTGTTTTTT
V: TRBV3-1/TRBV3-2; J: TRBJ1-2; size: -; D: TRBD1; CDR3: CASSPRPGTGVVGYTF; DNA: TGTGCCAGCAGCCCCAGGCCCGGGACAGGGGTTGTAGGCTACACCTTC
V: TRBV5-4; J: TRBJ1-2; size: -; D: -; CDR3: CASSFLTTSDGYTF; DNA: TGTGCCAGCAGCTTTCTCACTACCTCTGACGGCTACACCTTC
V: TRBV18; J: TRBJ1-2; size: -; D: -; CDR3: CASSPVQGSGGYTF; DNA: TGTGCCAGCTCCCCTGTGCAAGGTTCAGGCGGCTACACCTTC
V: TRBV28; J: TRBJ2-4; size: -; D: -; CDR3: CASSLTRPGNIQYF; DNA: TGTGCCAGCAGTTTAACCAGGCCGGGGAACATTCAGTACTTC
V: TRBV5-4; J: TRBJ2-3; size: -; D: TRBD2; CDR3: CASSSLSGGTDTQYF; DNA: TGTGCCAGCAGCTCACTTAGCGGGGGGACAGATACGCAGTATTTT
V: TRBV2; J: TRBJ1-5; size: -; D: -; CDR3: CASSEGSGQPQHF; DNA: TGTGCCAGCAGTGAGGGCAGCGGTCAGCCCCAGCATTTT
V: TRBV19; J: TRBJ1-1; size: -; D: -; CDR3: CASTIAGGYTEAFF; DNA: TGTGCCAGTACTATAGCTGGGGGGTACACTGAAGCTTTCTTT
V: TRBV7-2; J: TRBJ2-7; size: -; D: TRBD1; CDR3: CASNQYRGPYEQYF; DNA: TGTGCCAGCAACCAGTACAGGGGGCCCTACGAGCAGTACTTC
V: TRBV2; J: TRBJ1-1; size: -; D: -; CDR3: CASRRDSPSTEAFF; DNA: TGTGCCAGCAGGAGAGACAGCCCTTCCACTGAAGCTTTCTTT
V: TRBV19; J: TRBJ1-6; size: -; D: -; CDR3: CASSIGQTGISPLHF; DNA: TGTGCCAGTAGTATAGGGCAAACAGGGATTTCACCCCTCCACTTT
V: TRBV6-5; J: TRBJ1-6; size: few; D: -; CDR3: CASRRSYNSPLHF; DNA: TGTGCCAGCAGGCGTTCATATAATTCACCCCTCCACTTT
V: TRBV3-1/TRBV3-2; J: TRBJ1-6; size: -; D: TRBD1; CDR3: CASRAGDSHNSPLHF; DNA: TGTGCCAGCAGAGCAGGGGACAGTCATAATTCACCCCTCCACTTT
V: TRBV4-1; J: TRBJ2-2; size: -; D: -; CDR3: CASSRPRDTNPGELFF; DNA: TGCGCCAGCAGCCGCCCCCGGGACACGAACCCCGGGGAGCTGTTTTTT
V: TRBV6-6; J: TRBJ2-7; size: -; D: -; CDR3: CASSPLGYEQYF; DNA: TGTGCCAGCAGCCCCCTAGGCTACGAGCAGTACTTC
V: TRBV3-1/TRBV3-2; J: TRBJ1-6; size: -; D: -; CDR3: CASSQEERTTFPSSPLHF; DNA: TGTGCCAGCAGCCAAGAAGAGAGAACGACTTTTCCTTCTTCACCCCTCCACTTT
V: TRBV6-5; J: TRBJ1-6; size: -; D: TRBD1; CDR3: CASSYATGLGSPLHF; DNA: TGTGCCAGCAGTTATGCGACAGGGCTAGGATCACCCCTCCACTTT
V: TRBV7-8; J: TRBJ1-2; size: -; D: -; CDR3: CASSLAGQINYGYTF; DNA: TGTGCCAGCAGCTTAGCCGGACAGATAAACTATGGCTACACCTTC
V: TRBV21-1; J: TRBJ2-7; size: -; D: -; CDR3: CASSKGWRTVLPYEQYF; DNA: TGTGCCAGCAGCAAAGGTTGGAGGACAGTCCTACCCTACGAGCAGTACTTC
V: TRBV3-1/TRBV3-2; J: TRBJ2-5; size: -; D: -; CDR3: CASSQDRPADETQYF; DNA: TGTGCCAGCAGCCAAGATCGACCAGCGGATGAGACCCAGTACTTC
V: TRBV2; J: TRBJ1-1; size: -; D: -; CDR3: CASSVRRTNTEAFF; DNA: TGTGCCAGCAGTGTGCGAAGAACGAACACTGAAGCTTTCTTT
V: TRBV7-2; J: TRBJ2-6; size: few; D: -; CDR3: CASSWANSGANVLTF; DNA: TGTGCCAGCAGCTGGGCCAACTCTGGGGCCAACGTCCTGACTTTC
V: TRBV19; J: TRBJ1-5; size: -; D: -; CDR3: CASSTTRTSNQPQHF; DNA: TGTGCCAGTAGTACCACGAGGACAAGCAATCAGCCCCAGCATTTT
V: TRBV11-2; J: TRBJ1-1; size: -; D: -; CDR3: CASSLRLDSEAFF; DNA: TGTGCCAGCAGCCTACGCCTTGACAGCGAAGCTTTCTTT
V: TRBV12-5; J: TRBJ1-1; size: -; D: -; CDR3: CASGLGANTEAFF; DNA: TGTGCTAGTGGTTTAGGAGCTAACACTGAAGCTTTCTTT
V: TRBV7-8; J: TRBJ1-1; size: -; D: -; CDR3: CASSRVRGAHTEAFF; DNA: TGTGCCAGCAGCCGCGTTCGGGGGGCGCACACTGAAGCTTTCTTT
V: TRBV2; J: TRBJ1-4; size: -; D: -; CDR3: CASSEALPVGRLFF; DNA: TGTGCCAGCAGTGAAGCGCTTCCCGTTGGCAGACTGTTTTTT
V: TRBV19; J: TRBJ2-5; size: -; D: -; CDR3: CASSGAHNPQETQYF; DNA: TGTGCCAGTAGTGGGGCTCACAACCCCCAAGAGACCCAGTACTTC
V: TRBV5-1; J: TRBJ1-4; size: -; D: TRBD1; CDR3: CASSLDRGGEKLFF; DNA: TGCGCCAGCAGCTTGGACAGGGGGGGTGAAAAACTGTTTTTT
V: TRBV7-9; J: TRBJ2-2; size: -; D: -; CDR3: CASSLRPADTGELFF; DNA: TGTGCCAGCAGCTTACGGCCGGCGGACACCGGGGAGCTGTTTTTT
V: TRBV18; J: TRBJ2-3; size: -; D: TRBD1; CDR3: CASSPNQRRTGGTDTQYF; DNA: TGTGCCAGCTCACCAAATCAACGGAGGACAGGGGGCACAGATACGCAGTATTTT
V: TRBV7-2; J: TRBJ1-1; size: -; D: -; CDR3: CASSWSPGRTEAFF; DNA: TGTGCCAGCAGCTGGTCGCCGGGGAGGACTGAAGCTTTCTTT
V: TRBV2; J: TRBJ1-2; size: -; D: -; CDR3: CASTEGVFYGYTF; DNA: TGTGCCAGCACCGAGGGCGTTTTCTATGGCTACACCTTC
V: TRBV7-9; J: TRBJ1-2; size: -; D: -; CDR3: CASSRGGSRYGYTF; DNA: TGTGCCAGCAGCAGAGGAGGGAGTAGGTATGGCTACACCTTC
V: TRBV12-3/TRBV12-4; J: TRBJ1-1; size: -; D: -; CDR3: CASSLFQGAFF; DNA: TGTGCCAGCAGTCTTTTCCAGGGGGCTTTCTTT
V: TRBV9; J: TRBJ2-7; size: -; D: -; CDR3: CASSAWDTVASEQYF; DNA: TGTGCCAGCAGCGCCTGGGACACCGTCGCGTCCGAGCAGTACTTC
V: TRBV19; J: TRBJ2-3; size: once; D: -; CDR3: CASSMGRPGGTDTQYF; DNA: TGTGCCAGTAGTATGGGGAGGCCCGGCGGCACAGATACGCAGTATTTT
V: TRBV7-2; J: TRBJ1-1; size: -; D: TRBD1; CDR3: CASSGDRVNTEAFF; DNA: TGTGCCAGCAGCGGGGACAGGGTGAACACTGAAGCTTTCTTT
V: TRBV3-1/TRBV3-2; J: TRBJ2-7; size: -; D: -; CDR3: CASSQGVRGDYRQYF; DNA: TGTGCCAGCAGCCAAGGGGTTAGGGGGGACTACCGGCAGTACTTC
V: TRBV7-8; J: TRBJ2-4; size: -; D: TRBD2; CDR3: CASSSTGGGTIAKNIQYF; DNA: TGTGCCAGCAGCTCCACGGGCGGGGGAACCATAGCCAAAAACATTCAGTACTTC
V: TRBV11-1; J: TRBJ1-1; size: -; D: TRBD1; CDR3: CASSLWTGGAFF; DNA: TGTGCCAGCAGCTTATGGACAGGGGGAGCTTTCTTT
V: TRBV10-3; J: TRBJ1-5; size: -; D: TRBD1; CDR3: CAITDRITEPQHF; DNA: TGTGCCATCACGGACAGGATTACGGAGCCCCAGCATTTT